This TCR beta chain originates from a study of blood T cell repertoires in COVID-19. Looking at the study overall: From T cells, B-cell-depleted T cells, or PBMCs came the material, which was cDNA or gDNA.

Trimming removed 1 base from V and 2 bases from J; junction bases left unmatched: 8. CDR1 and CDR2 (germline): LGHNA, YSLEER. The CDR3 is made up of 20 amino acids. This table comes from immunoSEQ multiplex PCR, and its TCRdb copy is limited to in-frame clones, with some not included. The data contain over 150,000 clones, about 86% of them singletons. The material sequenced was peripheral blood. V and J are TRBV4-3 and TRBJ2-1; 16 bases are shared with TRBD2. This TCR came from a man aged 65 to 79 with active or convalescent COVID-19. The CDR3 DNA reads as TGCGCCAGCAGCCAAGGAGCGGGACTAGCGGGAGGGCCGACCTACAATGAGCAGTTCTTC. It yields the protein CASSQGAGLAGGPTYNEQFF.